This T cell receptor beta chain was documented in a study of T cell changes during pregnancy in multiple sclerosis. Repertoires were generated with immunoSEQ multiplex PCR, while TCRdb's copy carries only in-frame clones and drops some. Of 65,000 to 80,000 clones detected, over 85% appear once; the ten largest clones hold roughly 1%. Sequencing used peripheral blood, obtained in the first trimester of pregnancy. This receptor was obtained from a female donor with multiple sclerosis, enrolled in a pregnancy study.

This CDR3 is CAWAGTGTYEQYF. The CDR3 coding sequence is TGTGCCTGGGCCGGGACAGGGACCTACGAGCAGTACTTC. The chain employs TRBV30 and TRBJ2-7; the match to TRBD1 covers 9 bases. Per the germline V gene, CDR1 is GTSNPN and CDR2 is SVGIG (reference sequence). V trimming: 5 bases; J trimming: 2 bases; junction bases outside the gene matches: 4. The length of the CDR3 is 13 residues. The full variable domain, completed using reference TRBV30 and TRBJ2-7, is SQTIHQWPATLVQPVGSPLSLECTVEGTSNPNLYWYRQAAGRGLQLLFYSVGIGQISSEVPQNLSASRPQDRQFILSSKKLLLSDSGFYLCAWAGTGTYEQYFGPGTRLTVT.